Presented here are 30 T cell receptor beta chains from one specimen sequenced in a study of Ad26.COV2.S vaccination and SARS-CoV-2 variants. Treatment reported: around 19 received Ad26.COV2.S at low or high dose, single or two shots; about 5 received placebo; per-sample allocation not given. It was on day 63 after the first vaccine or placebo injection that samples were taken. Clones were read by immunoSEQ multiplex PCR, and TCRdb kept only the in-frame ones, dropping some. Among about 680,000 clones listed, around 90% were seen once. Sequenced here: peripheral blood, sampled in a trial of Ad26.COV2.S vaccine versus placebo. These receptors came from a person aged 18-60 years who received the Ad26.COV2.S COVID-19 vaccine or a placebo.

The chain links TRBV4-3 to TRBJ1-6, with unresolved D. Trimming removed 4 bases at V and 8 bases at J, with 18 bases between. The CDR3 loop spans 16 amino acids. CDR1 and CDR2 from the germline V gene are LGHNA and YSLEER. Here the CDR3 DNA reads TGCGCCAGCAGCCCGTTCTCAGGCAGGTCGGATTCACCCCTCCACTTT. It codes for CASSPFSGRSDSPLHF.

This clone occurred a few times. This sequence joins TRBV6-5 and TRBJ1-2; D remains unclear. This CDR3 spans 13 amino acids. V was trimmed by 6 bases and J by 7 bases, leaving 15 bases between them. Germline V gene data show CDR1 as MNHEY and CDR2 as SVGAGI. The CDR3 nucleotides read TGTGCCAGCAGCCGCGTAGGATCGGGTGGCTACACCTTC. Residues: CASSRVGSGGYTF.

This chain links TRBV6-6 with TRBJ2-6; D perhaps matches TRBD2 (6 bases). The CDR3 consists of 17 residues. The germline V gene encodes CDR1 MNHNY and CDR2 SVGAGI (reference sequence). The V end was cut by 5 bases, the J end by 2 bases, with 16 bases between. CDR3 loop: CASSPLGGITGANVLTF. In DNA, the CDR3 is TGTGCCAGCAGTCCCCTGGGCGGGATCACTGGGGCCAACGTCCTGACTTTC.

The chain has TRBV7-2 and TRBJ1-4; D not resolved. The CDR3 spans 15 residues. CDR1 and CDR2 (germline): SGHTA, FQGNSA. V shed 2 bases and J shed 6 bases, with 13 bases lying between them. CDR3 DNA sequence: TGTGCCAGCAGCTTACAGAGTCGGCCCTATGAAAAACTGTTTTTT. Translating it yields CASSLQSRPYEKLFF.

The chain joins TRBV19 to TRBJ2-2; TRBD1 matches 8 bases. CDR1 and CDR2 from the germline V gene are LNHDA and SQIVND (reference sequence). The V segment lost 6 bases and the J segment 4 bases; nucleotides outside the gene matches: 4. There are 14 residues in the CDR3. The CDR3, as DNA: TGTGCCAGTAGGGACAGGGTTACCACCGGGGAGCTGTTTTTT. Its translation: CASRDRVTTGELFF.

The CDR3 sequence: CASRAAKGARGYTF. The CDR3 region has the DNA TGTGCCAGCAGGGCCGCCAAGGGGGCGCGGGGCTACACCTTC. The V and J genes are TRBV6-5 and TRBJ1-2; 7 bases map to TRBD1. The CDR3 spans 14 residues. Germline assignment: CDR1 MNHEY and CDR2 SVGAGI. Losses at the gene ends were 6 bases for V and 8 bases for J; bases not matched to a gene: 12.

This chain links TRBV7-9 with TRBJ1-6; D perhaps matches TRBD1 (5 bases). In germline, CDR1 is SEHNR, CDR2 FQNEAQ (reference sequence). Trimming removed 0 bases at V and 10 bases at J, with 13 bases between. The CDR3 totals 15 residues. CDR3 sequence: CASSLAQGLSSPLHF. The CDR3 region has the DNA TGTGCCAGCAGCTTAGCGCAGGGCTTATCGTCACCCCTCCACTTT.

Only one count was recorded for this clone. The chain employs TRBV24-1 and TRBJ1-2; D not resolved. The germline V and J ends were trimmed by 1 base and 6 bases, with 8 bases remaining between them. The CDR3 extends over 13 amino acids. Germline CDR1 KGHDR, CDR2 SFDVKD. This CDR3 reads CATSDFSGNGYTF. In nucleotides, the CDR3 is TGTGCCACCAGTGATTTTTCGGGGAATGGCTACACCTTC.

In nucleotides, the CDR3 is TGTGCCACCAGAGGAGCTGGAGGAAACACAGATACGCAGTATTTT. Encoded protein: CATRGAGGNTDTQYF. V and J are TRBV24-1 and TRBJ2-3; tentative D call: TRBD2 (5 bases). The V gene lost 7 bases and the J gene lost 2 bases, with 15 bases spanning the gap. Looked up from germline, CDR1 is KGHDR and CDR2 is SFDVKD. CDR3 length: 15 residues.

J is TRBJ2-7 and V is TRBV6-5, with D maybe TRBD1 (6 bases). The ends were cut back, 8 bases at V and 4 bases at J, with 15 bases in the middle. Germline CDR1 and CDR2: MNHEY and SVGAGI. This CDR3 has 13 amino acids. CDR3 DNA sequence: TGTGCCAGCCGAGGACAGCTTTTGTACGAGCAGTACTTC. Translation: CASRGQLLYEQYF.

The chain carries TRBV13 and TRBJ2-7, with no clear D. V lost 3 bases to trimming and J lost 4 bases, with 7 bases between them. Germline V gene data show CDR1 as PRHDT and CDR2 as FYEKMQ (reference sequence). There are 12 residues in the CDR3. The CDR3 coding sequence is TGTGCCAGCAGCTTCGTATTTTACGAGCAGTACTTC. Protein sequence: CASSFVFYEQYF.

CDR3 protein: CASSSHHEQYF. DNA of the CDR3: TGTGCCAGCAGCTCGCACCACGAGCAGTACTTC. This chain connects TRBV14 to TRBJ2-7; D call uncertain. Trimming left V 5 bases short and J 5 bases short, with 7 bases between. From germline, CDR1 is SGHDN and CDR2 FVKESK. CDR3 length equals 11 residues.

V gene TRBV7-2 combines with J gene TRBJ1-5; D gene unclear. Germline CDR1 and CDR2: SGHTA and FQGNSA. CDR3 length equals 14 residues. Trimming stripped 5 bases from V and 6 bases from J, with 14 bases between. The CDR3 DNA reads as TGTGCCAGCAGCCAGGAACTCCAGGCTCAGCCCCAGCATTTT. This encodes CASSQELQAQPQHF.

The chain carries TRBV18 and TRBJ2-4; D is perhaps TRBD1 or TRBD2 (6 bases each). Germline V gene lookup returns CDR1 KGHSH and CDR2 LQKENI. This CDR3 is built from 17 residues. V gave up 3 bases and J gave up 1 base, with 16 bases separating them. The CDR3 sequence is CASSPTKGGMAKNIQYF. CDR3 in DNA: TGTGCCAGCTCACCCACAAAGGGGGGAATGGCCAAAAACATTCAGTACTTC. The full variable domain, in which reference TRBV18 and TRBJ2-4 provide the parts outside the CDR3, is NAGVMQNPRHLVRRRGQEARLRCSPMKGHSHVYWYRQLPEEGLKFMVYLQKENIIDESGMPKERFSAEFPKEGPSILRIQQVVRGDSAAYFCASSPTKGGMAKNIQYFGAGTRLSVL.

This chain links TRBV2 with TRBJ2-2; 8 nucleotides align to TRBD2. Germline assignment: CDR1 SNHLY and CDR2 FYNNEI. This CDR3 has 17 residues. V dropped 6 bases and J dropped 0; count of bases not matched to a gene: 9. The CDR3 reads CASRQYRGGSNTGELFF. In DNA form, the CDR3 reads TGTGCCAGCAGACAATACCGCGGGGGGTCGAACACCGGGGAGCTGTTTTTT. Looking up the rest from reference TRBV2 and TRBJ2-2 gives the full variable domain: EPEVTQTPSHQVTQMGQEVILRCVPISNHLYFYWYRQILGQKVEFLVSFYNNEISEKSEIFDDQFSVERPDGSNFTLKIRSTKLEDSAMYFCASRQYRGGSNTGELFFGEGSRLTVL.

CDR3 in amino acids: CASSQEGTGPYEQYF. The CDR3 DNA reads TGCGCCAGCAGCCAGGAAGGTACAGGCCCCTACGAGCAGTACTTC. V usage is TRBV4-1 and J usage is TRBJ2-7; D perhaps matches TRBD1 (5 bases). Germline V CDR1 and CDR2: MGHRA, YSYEKL. The ends were cut back, 3 bases at V and 2 bases at J, with 14 bases in the middle. CDR3 length equals 15 residues.

CDR3 in DNA: TGCAGTGCTAGTCCGACAGGGTCCGTCTACAATGAGCAGTTCTTC. Protein: CSASPTGSVYNEQFF. The genes are TRBV20-1 and TRBJ2-1; 7 bases are a match to TRBD1. V shed 3 bases, J shed 3 bases, and the junction held 8 bases outside the gene matches. There are 15 residues in the CDR3. The germline CDR1 and CDR2 sequences are DFQATT and SNEGSKA (reference sequence).

The chain joins TRBV2 to TRBJ2-3; D unclear. The CDR3 totals 15 residues. Trimming cost V 8 bases and J 3 bases, with 18 bases left between them. CDR1 SNHLY and CDR2 FYNNEI come from the germline V gene. The CDR3 coding sequence is TGTGCCAGCGAGACCAATGGGTTAGGTACAGATACGCAGTATTTT. This gives the protein CASETNGLGTDTQYF.

The genes are TRBV29-1 and TRBJ1-3; D not resolved. The CDR3 runs 14 residues. The V gene lost 2 bases and the J gene lost 2 bases, with 10 bases spanning the gap. Germline V gene lookup returns CDR1 SQVTM and CDR2 ANQGSEA. CDR3: CSVEKWEAGNTIYF. CDR3 coding DNA: TGCAGCGTTGAAAAGTGGGAGGCTGGAAACACCATATATTTT.

This chain connects TRBV24-1 to TRBJ2-5; a weak D match, TRBD1 (5 bases). The CDR3 extends over 15 amino acids. Trimming removed 3 bases at V and 2 bases at J, with 12 bases between. Germline V gene data show CDR1 as KGHDR and CDR2 as SFDVKD. In DNA, the CDR3 is TGTGCCACCAGTGATCCCCGACAGAGTCAAGAGACCCAGTACTTC. Residues: CATSDPRQSQETQYF.

CDR3 sequence: CAISLGTGDNYGYTF. The CDR3 nucleotides read TGTGCCATCAGCCTGGGGACAGGGGATAACTATGGCTACACCTTC. J is TRBJ1-2 and V is TRBV10-3; 10 bases agree with TRBD1. J was trimmed by 1 base and V by 6 bases; bases with no gene match: 5. This CDR3 comprises 15 residues. Germline values: CDR1 ENHRY, CDR2 SYGVKD.

This clone was observed a few times. The chain employs TRBV6-5 and TRBJ1-1; 9 bases map to TRBD1. The CDR3 loop spans 15 amino acids. The V segment lost 7 bases and the J segment 1 base; nucleotides outside the gene matches: 7. CDR1 and CDR2 (germline): MNHEY, SVGAGI. This CDR3 is CASTTGGMRNTEAFF. The CDR3 DNA reads TGTGCCAGCACGACAGGGGGTATGAGGAACACTGAAGCTTTCTTT.

The V and J genes are TRBV7-2 and TRBJ2-7; 10 nucleotides line up with TRBD1. The CDR3 length is 14 residues. Germline V gene data show CDR1 as SGHTA and CDR2 as FQGNSA. V dropped 5 bases and J dropped 7; count of bases not matched to a gene: 8. DNA for the CDR3: TGTGCCAGCAGCCCCCGGGACAGGGGAAGGGAGCAGTACTTC. The encoded protein is CASSPRDRGREQYF.

The V gene is TRBV5-4, the J gene TRBJ1-6; D gene uncertain. The CDR3 length is 14 residues. Germline V gives CDR1 SGHNT, CDR2 YYREEE (reference sequence). The V gene lost 1 base and the J gene lost 9 bases, with 11 bases spanning the gap. Written as DNA, the CDR3 is TGTGCCAGCAGCTTGCCCGGGAGGGCTTCACCCCTCCACTTT. Protein product: CASSLPGRASPLHF.

The V gene is TRBV7-9, the J gene TRBJ1-6; no definite D call. V lost 5 bases to trimming and J lost 9 bases, with 17 bases between them. The CDR3 is 15 residues long. Germline V gene data show CDR1 as SEHNR and CDR2 as FQNEAQ (reference sequence). The CDR3 sequence is CASSDAGRVGSPLHF. CDR3 coding DNA: TGTGCCAGCAGCGATGCGGGGAGGGTGGGTTCACCCCTCCACTTT. The whole variable domain, remainder taken from reference TRBV7-9 and TRBJ1-6, is DTGVSQNPRHKITKRGQNVTFRCDPISEHNRLYWYRQTLGQGPEFLTYFQNEAQLEKSRLLSDRFSAERPKGSFSTLEIQRTEQGDSAMYLCASSDAGRVGSPLHFGNGTRLTVT.

The chain couples TRBV10-2 to TRBJ1-5, with D uncertain. The V end lost 0 bases, the J end lost 5 bases, and 2 bases lay between the germline ends. CDR1 and CDR2 (germline): WSHSY, SAAADI. CDR3 length equals 12 residues. The CDR3 here is CASSESDQPQHF. CDR3 coding DNA: TGCGCCAGCAGTGAGTCGGATCAGCCCCAGCATTTT.

The CDR3 coding sequence is TGCGCCAGCAGGACCTCTAACTATGGCTACACCTTC. Residues: CASRTSNYGYTF. The chain couples TRBV5-1 to TRBJ1-2; D call uncertain. The V end lost 5 bases, the J end lost 0 bases, and 5 bases lay between the germline ends. This CDR3 has 12 residues. From germline, CDR1 is SGHRS and CDR2 YFSETQ. The full variable domain, completed using reference TRBV5-1 and TRBJ1-2, is KAGVTQTPRYLIKTRGQQVTLSCSPISGHRSVSWYQQTPGQGLQFLFEYFSETQRNKGNFPGRFSGRQFSNSRSEMNVSTLELGDSALYLCASRTSNYGYTFGSGTRLTVV.

The V call is TRBV27, the J call TRBJ1-2, with 7 nucleotides matching TRBD1. The V gene's germline CDR1 is MNHEY and CDR2 SMNVEV (reference sequence). The CDR3 length is 13 residues. With 5 bases clipped from V and 3 bases from J, the junction kept 3 bases outside the gene matches. CDR3 protein: CASSIRGDYGYTF. CDR3 nucleotide sequence: TGTGCCAGCAGTATCAGGGGGGACTATGGCTACACCTTC.

The V call is TRBV27, the J call TRBJ2-7, with D possibly TRBD1 on 6 matching bases. This CDR3 spans 19 amino acids. V shed 4 bases and J shed 2 bases, with 27 bases lying between them. The germline V gene encodes CDR1 MNHEY and CDR2 SMNVEV (reference sequence). As DNA, the CDR3 is TGTGCCAGCAGTTCAAGGCGGACAGCCGTTAACTTACAACCCTACGAGCAGTACTTC. Its translation is CASSSRRTAVNLQPYEQYF.

The CDR3 is CASSHGQFKKAFF. As DNA, the CDR3 is TGCGCCAGCAGCCACGGACAGTTCAAGAAAGCTTTCTTT. The J gene is TRBJ1-1, the V gene TRBV5-1; a weak D match, TRBD1 (6 bases). V lost 4 bases and J lost 9, with 16 bases in between. Germline values: CDR1 SGHRS, CDR2 YFSETQ. The CDR3 runs to 13 residues.